This T cell receptor (beta chain) appears in the sequencing data of a study of yellow fever vaccine responses in identical twins. Regarding the study as a whole: The T cell response to vaccination in identical twins was reportedly partly convergent and partly personalized.

Looked up from germline, CDR1 is WSHSY and CDR2 is SAAADI. V trimming: 11 bases; J trimming: 5 bases; junction bases outside the gene matches: 11. The CDR3 consists of 13 residues. Points on this clonotype: The antigen is not known.

One entry per CDR3 protein, called by TCRdb with MiXCR from the RT-PCR reads. The sample lists roughly 17,000 distinct CDR3 sequences; approximately 70% were seen once. Source: T cells from blood (PBMCs), unsorted or a sorted subset (not recorded which), taken before or after yellow fever vaccination (not recorded which). The rearrangement joins TRBV10-2 to TRBJ1-1, with 7 bases fitting TRBD1. This receptor was identified in a woman under 30 who received the yellow fever vaccine. CDR3 bases: TGCGCCGGCCGACAGGGTCTGGGGACTGAAGCTTTCTTT. It encodes CAGRQGLGTEAFF.